This paragraph covers one TCR beta chain sequence. The target antigen is unknown. This specimen belongs to a study of CD4 T cells in relation to SARS-CoV-2 and coronaviruses. Study information: Crossreactive spike epitopes shared across donors were mapped to their HLA restriction. Study conclusions and caveats: Memory recall responses, not primary responses primed in culture, are what the assay detects.

Generated by immunoSEQ multiplex PCR, the TCRdb table keeps only in-frame clones and is missing some. The sample holds some 46,000 clones, approximately 80% seen once. Trimming shortened V by 2 bases and J by 3 bases, and 10 bases separated the two germline ends. The CDR3 extends over 14 amino acids. The germline V gene encodes CDR1 MNHEY and CDR2 SVGAGI. The TCR comes from an adult with COVID-19. This chain links TRBV6-5 with TRBJ1-2; D unclear. Sequenced input: naive CD4+ T cells from PBMCs, cultured in vitro. Subset reported: naive CD4+ T cells isolated by negative enrichment. The CDR3 coding sequence is TGTGCCAGCAGTTACAGGGAGCAAGACTATGGCTACACCTTC. Protein product: CASSYREQDYGYTF.